This T cell receptor (beta chain) came from a study of T cell changes during pregnancy in multiple sclerosis. Germline-derived CDR1 and CDR2 are MDHEN and SYDVKM. The CDR3 consists of 15 residues. V lost 4 bases, J lost 5 bases, and 6 bases stayed unmatched. This table comes from immunoSEQ multiplex PCR, and its TCRdb copy is limited to in-frame clones, with some not included. The data contain about 75,000 clones, 94% of them singletons. The sequence was collected from a female donor with multiple sclerosis, enrolled in a pregnancy study. V and J are TRBV28 and TRBJ1-5; 9 bases fit TRBD1. Sequencing used CD4+ T cells from peripheral blood mononuclear cells, obtained after pregnancy. CDR3 bases: TGTGCCAGCAGTTCGGGACAGGGCACTTATCAGCCCCAGCATTTT. It translates to CASSSGQGTYQPQHF.